This paragraph covers one TCR beta chain sequence. The antigen is unknown. This specimen belongs to a study of post-analysis software for immune sequencing data. Study-wide results and caveats: Significantly lower normalized Chao1 diversity was seen in multiple sclerosis patients than in controls. Among five TRBV segments more frequent in patients than controls were TRBV5-6, TRBV5-1 and TRBV20-1.

The library was made from cDNA and included unique molecular identifiers. One entry per CDR3 protein, called by TCRdb with MiXCR from the PCR reads. The sample yields 700,000 to 900,000 distinct CDR3 sequences, around 42% seen once. The CDR3 runs 15 residues. V shed 5 bases, J shed 4 bases, and the junction held 6 bases outside the gene matches. CDR1 SGHDN and CDR2 FVKESK come from the germline V gene. This sequence was found in a girl aged 10 to 17 with multiple sclerosis. The source material was blood. The chain uses TRBV14 and TRBJ2-3; 10 bases match TRBD1. CDR3 sequence reads: CASSETGGYADTQYF. The DNA for the CDR3 is TGTGCCAGCAGCGAGACAGGGGGCTACGCAGATACGCAGTATTTT. Using reference TRBV14 and TRBJ2-3 for the parts outside the CDR3, the full variable domain is EAGVTQFPSHSVIEKGQTVTLRCDPISGHDNLYWYRRVMGKEIKFLLHFVKESKQDESGMPNNRFLAERTGGTYSTLKVQPAELEDSGVYFCASSETGGYADTQYFGPGTRLTVL.